The 30 T cell receptor beta chains listed next were all sequenced from one sample in a study of T cells in Graves' hyperthyroidism and ophthalmopathy. The CDR3 regions of TCR beta were amplified from RNA transcripts. First-round RT-PCR with HTBI primers amplified the TCR CDR3 region. TCRdb re-derived calls from the multiplex PCR reads in MiXCR, one entry per CDR3 protein. Of 300,000 to 400,000 distinct CDR3 sequences in the sample, 14% are singletons; the top ten hold just under 25%. The sequenced material came from blood. These receptors originate from a woman under 40 with Graves' hyperthyroidism.

This clonotype has a count of ten or more. This sequence joins TRBV30 and TRBJ2-1; 9 bases fit TRBD2. V lost 1 base to trimming and J lost 4 bases; unmatched junction nucleotides: 8. The germline V gene encodes CDR1 GTSNPN and CDR2 SVGIG (reference sequence). The CDR3 totals 16 residues. This CDR3 reads CAWSGVGGRAYNEQFF. CDR3 sequence (DNA): TGTGCCTGGAGTGGGGTTGGCGGGAGGGCTTACAATGAGCAGTTCTTC.

There are many counts of this clonotype. The chain combines TRBV6-1 with TRBJ1-2; 9 nucleotides align to TRBD1. The junction had 12 bases not matched to a gene; V was cut back by 6 bases and J by 7 bases. Germline V CDR1 and CDR2: MNHNS, SASEGT. CDR3 size: 15 residues. This CDR3 reads CASRSIETGGSGYTF. The CDR3, as DNA: TGTGCCAGCAGGAGTATAGAGACAGGGGGTTCTGGCTACACCTTC.

This clonotype was found a few times. The chain recombines TRBV12-3 or TRBV12-4 with TRBJ2-7, with TRBD1 matching 10 bases. V shed 5 bases, J shed 6 bases, and the junction held 7 bases outside the gene matches. The CDR3 is made up of 14 amino acids. The CDR3 region has the DNA TGTGCCAGCAGTACCCCGGGACAGGGGTTCGAGCAGTACTTC. It codes for CASSTPGQGFEQYF.

This chain uses TRBV12-3 or TRBV12-4 with TRBJ2-1, with D tentatively TRBD1 (6 bases). This CDR3 region has 17 residues. Trimming stripped 5 bases from V and 0 bases from J, with 17 bases between. The CDR3 protein is CASSLFRQASSYNEQFF. CDR3 coding DNA: TGTGCCAGCAGTCTCTTTAGACAGGCAAGCTCCTACAATGAGCAGTTCTTC.

This clonotype has only a few counts. The V gene is TRBV27, the J gene TRBJ1-5; D not certain. The V end was cut by 3 bases, the J end by 0 bases, with 12 bases between. The germline gives CDR1 MNHEY, CDR2 SMNVEV (reference sequence). The CDR3 is 16 amino acids. CDR3 DNA: TGTGCCAGCAGTTTCCGCCCCCACGGTAGCAATCAGCCCCAGCATTTT. Translating gives CASSFRPHGSNQPQHF.

This clonotype was seen at least ten times. The chain couples TRBV20-1 to TRBJ2-1; D is possibly TRBD2 (6 bases). This CDR3 region has 14 residues. The germline V gene encodes CDR1 DFQATT and CDR2 SNEGSKA (reference sequence). V was pared by 1 base and J by 8 bases, with 15 bases between. DNA for the CDR3: TGCAGTGCTAGAGCCGCGACTAGTTATGATGAGCAGTTCTTC. Its translation: CSARAATSYDEQFF.

This clonotype was detected once. V and J are TRBV30 and TRBJ2-7, with no clear D. Between the trimmed V and J ends, which lost 0 bases and 2 bases, there was a span of 5 bases. This CDR3 region has 12 residues. Germline CDR1 is GTSNPN and CDR2 is SVGIG (reference sequence). CDR3 amino acids: CAWSVVAYEQYF. The DNA for the CDR3 is TGTGCCTGGAGTGTTGTAGCCTACGAGCAGTACTTC.

The chain uses TRBV5-1 and TRBJ2-5, with D unresolved. The CDR3 runs 11 residues. Germline CDR1 SGHRS, CDR2 YFSETQ. V was cut by 7 bases and J by 1 base, with 5 bases left in between. The CDR3 DNA reads as TGCGCCAGCGCCGGCCAAGAGACCCAGTACTTC. It translates to CASAGQETQYF. Full variable domain (remainder filled in from reference TRBV5-1 and TRBJ2-5): KAGVTQTPRYLIKTRGQQVTLSCSPISGHRSVSWYQQTPGQGLQFLFEYFSETQRNKGNFPGRFSGRQFSNSRSEMNVSTLELGDSALYLCASAGQETQYFGPGTRLLVL.

This sequence joins TRBV19 and TRBJ1-5; D gene uncertain. Between the trimmed V and J ends, which lost 5 bases and 0 bases, there was a span of 2 bases. The CDR3 is 12 amino acids. Germline V CDR1 and CDR2: LNHDA, SQIVND (reference sequence). The DNA of the CDR3 is TGTGCCAGTAGTCATAGCAATCAGCCCCAGCATTTT. Protein product: CASSHSNQPQHF.

This clonotype was observed a few times. CDR3 coding DNA: TGTGCCAGCAGCTTGAGGGGACAGGAGTATGAGCAGTTCTTC. Amino acid sequence: CASSLRGQEYEQFF. The genes are TRBV5-4 and TRBJ2-1, with 8 bases identical to TRBD1. The J segment lost 8 bases and the V segment lost 1 base, leaving 5 bases of the junction unmatched. The CDR3 is 14 amino acids. The germline V gene encodes CDR1 SGHNT and CDR2 YYREEE (reference sequence).

This clonotype was seen many times. The chain uses TRBV12-3 or TRBV12-4 and TRBJ2-1; 7 nucleotides agree with TRBD2. The CDR3 is 18 amino acids. V gave up 5 bases and J gave up 4 bases; unmatched junction bases: 17. The DNA of the CDR3 is TGTGCCAGCAGTAATCCCGGTGGTTGGCTAGCGGAATACAATGAGCAGTTCTTC. Its protein is CASSNPGGWLAEYNEQFF.

This clonotype was detected a few times. V usage is TRBV3-1 and J usage is TRBJ2-5; TRBD1 agrees at 12 bases. The CDR3 has 15 residues. The germline gives CDR1 LGHDT, CDR2 YNNKEL (reference sequence). The J segment lost 5 bases and the V segment lost 1 base, leaving 2 bases of the junction unmatched. The CDR3 bases are TGTGCCAGCAGCCAAGGGGACAGGGGGCCGGAGACCCAGTACTTC. Protein: CASSQGDRGPETQYF.

This clonotype has more than one count but fewer than ten. The CDR3 sequence is CSAHSNVGTSGSASSYNEQFF. The CDR3 nucleotides read TGCAGTGCCCACTCAAACGTCGGGACTAGCGGGAGTGCTAGCTCCTACAATGAGCAGTTCTTC. V usage is TRBV20-1 and J usage is TRBJ2-1, with 14 bases that match TRBD2. The CDR3 extends over 21 amino acids. The V and J ends lost 6 bases and 0 bases, in that order; junction bases with no gene match: 19. Per the germline V gene, CDR1 is DFQATT and CDR2 is SNEGSKA (reference sequence).

This clonotype was seen at least ten times. The rearrangement uses TRBV28 and TRBJ2-7, with D possibly matching TRBD1 (8 bases). Germline V gene lookup returns CDR1 MDHEN and CDR2 SYDVKM. Trimming shortened V by 10 bases and J by 1 base, and 17 bases separated the two germline ends. The CDR3 extends over 14 amino acids. As DNA, the CDR3 is TGTGCCACCTCCGCGGGGGACAGGTCCTACGAGCAGTACTTC. Translation gives CATSAGDRSYEQYF.

This clonotype was observed many times. V gene TRBV6-5 combines with J gene TRBJ2-2; a weak D match, TRBD1 (6 bases). The CDR3 contains 16 residues. The V and J ends lost 2 bases and 3 bases respectively, with 13 bases between them. Looked up from germline, CDR1 is MNHEY and CDR2 is SVGAGI. The CDR3: CASSYRPDSYTGELFF. CDR3 DNA sequence: TGTGCCAGCAGTTACCGACCGGACAGTTACACCGGGGAGCTGTTTTTT.

This clonotype was counted ten times or more. The rearrangement links TRBV28 to TRBJ2-3; TRBD1 might be the D (5 bases). The CDR3 extends over 16 amino acids. Trimming removed 0 bases from V and 2 bases from J, with 12 bases in between. Germline assignment: CDR1 MDHEN and CDR2 SYDVKM. CDR3 sequence (DNA): TGTGCCAGCAGTTTATGGGTAGGGGAAATCACAGATACGCAGTATTTT. It specifies CASSLWVGEITDTQYF.

There are many counts of this clonotype. V gene TRBV29-1 combines with J gene TRBJ1-2; D is unresolved. The CDR3 is 11 amino acids. V lost 3 bases to trimming and J lost 5 bases, with 7 bases between them. From germline, CDR1 is SQVTM and CDR2 ANQGSEA. The CDR3 DNA reads TGCAGCGTTGATCCAGGATATGGCTACACCTTC. This gives the protein CSVDPGYGYTF.

In its sample, this clonotype was seen many times. This chain connects TRBV11-2 to TRBJ1-1; D uncertain. Germline CDR1 SGHAT, CDR2 FQNNGV. V shed 0 bases and J shed 3 bases, with 11 bases lying between them. The CDR3 is 15 residues long. CDR3 in amino acids: CASSLDGDFYTEAFF. In nucleotides, the CDR3 is TGTGCCAGCAGCTTAGATGGGGATTTTTACACTGAAGCTTTCTTT. Full variable domain (remainder filled in from reference TRBV11-2 and TRBJ1-1): EAGVAQSPRYKIIEKRQSVAFWCNPISGHATLYWYQQILGQGPKLLIQFQNNGVVDDSQLPKDRFSAERLKGVDSTLKIQPAKLEDSAVYLCASSLDGDFYTEAFFGQGTRLTVV.

This clonotype has ten or more counts. This chain uses TRBV20-1 with TRBJ2-7, with 8 nucleotides matching TRBD2. The V and J ends lost 4 bases and 7 bases, in that order; junction bases with no gene match: 12. CDR1 is DFQATT and CDR2 is SNEGSKA in the germline V gene (reference sequence). The CDR3 extends over 14 amino acids. The CDR3 region has the DNA TGCAGTGCTAACCCCCCGCGGGGGGCGGGGGAGCAGTACTTC. This gives the protein CSANPPRGAGEQYF.

This clonotype was recorded a few times. J is TRBJ2-5 and V is TRBV20-1; D gene unclear. CDR1 is DFQATT and CDR2 is SNEGSKA in the germline V gene (reference sequence). The CDR3 is made up of 12 amino acids. Trimming removed 5 bases from V and 5 bases from J, with 12 bases in between. This CDR3 is CSALPPTETQYF. The CDR3, as DNA: TGCAGTGCTCTCCCCCCGACCGAGACCCAGTACTTC.

This clonotype was seen only a few times. The V gene is TRBV6-2 or TRBV6-3, the J gene TRBJ1-2; D remains unclear. The V gene's germline CDR1 is MNHEY and CDR2 SVGEGT. This CDR3 is built from 14 residues. The V end lost 7 bases, the J end lost 7 bases, and 19 bases lay between the germline ends. The CDR3 DNA sequence: TGTGCCAGCACCTCCCGGAGGGAGGTTCTTGGCTACACCTTC. Protein product: CASTSRREVLGYTF.

This clonotype was counted only a few times. In DNA, the CDR3 is TGCAGTGCTACGCCTCCTGGGGGGGCCAACGTCCTGACTTTC. This translates into CSATPPGGANVLTF. The rearrangement joins TRBV20-1 to TRBJ2-6; D is unresolved. The germline V gene encodes CDR1 DFQATT and CDR2 SNEGSKA (reference sequence). This CDR3 has 14 residues. Trimming shortened V by 4 bases and J by 4 bases, and 11 bases separated the two germline ends.

The gene calls are TRBV15 and TRBJ1-5; a weak D match, TRBD1 (6 bases). The germline gives CDR1 LNHNV, CDR2 YYDKDF (reference sequence). V was clipped by 5 bases and J by 3 bases, with 17 bases between them. The CDR3 consists of 16 residues. This CDR3 reads CATSGGGTGLNQPQHF. The DNA for the CDR3 is TGTGCCACCAGCGGGGGAGGAACAGGGCTCAATCAGCCCCAGCATTTT.

The chain employs TRBV10-3 and TRBJ1-3, with 8 bases that match TRBD1. Germline V gene lookup returns CDR1 ENHRY and CDR2 SYGVKD. The J segment lost 0 bases and the V segment lost 4 bases, leaving 14 bases of the junction unmatched. The CDR3 is 19 residues long. CDR3 DNA sequence: TGTGCCATCAGTGTACCCCAGGACAGGGTATCCTACTCTGGAAACACCATATATTTT. It is translated as CAISVPQDRVSYSGNTIYF.

The rearrangement uses TRBV16 and TRBJ1-5, with D possibly TRBD1 on 5 matching bases. V lost 2 bases and J 4 bases, leaving 12 bases between the germline ends. This CDR3 spans 15 amino acids. Germline assignment: CDR1 KGHSY and CDR2 FQNENV. Here the CDR3 reads CASSQTGRTNQPQHF. In DNA, the CDR3 is TGTGCCAGCAGCCAAACGGGACGGACTAATCAGCCCCAGCATTTT.

This clonotype was seen more than once but under ten times. The V gene is TRBV7-3, the J gene TRBJ2-4; D assignment may be TRBD1 or TRBD2 (5 bases each). The CDR3 runs 19 residues. Germline CDR1 is SGHTA and CDR2 is FQGTGA. The V and J ends lost 1 base and 8 bases respectively, with 27 bases between them. The DNA of the CDR3 is TGTGCCAGCAGCTTAAAAGGGACCGCGGCCCCGAATCAGGCGGACATTCAGTACTTC. Its protein is CASSLKGTAAPNQADIQYF.

The rearrangement joins TRBV20-1 to TRBJ2-1, with TRBD2 matching over 8 bases. Germline trimming cut 7 bases from V and 9 bases from J; bases unmatched to any gene: 20. CDR1 is DFQATT, CDR2 SNEGSKA, per germline (reference sequence). This CDR3 contains 16 residues. CDR3 sequence reads: CSGIGAGGGSGTEQFF. In nucleotides, the CDR3 is TGCAGTGGGATAGGGGCGGGAGGAGGTTCAGGGACTGAGCAGTTCTTC.

This clonotype has a count of ten or more. V and J are TRBV6-1 and TRBJ1-1; D is undetermined. CDR3 length equals 11 residues. Germline lookup yields CDR1 MNHNS and CDR2 SASEGT. V lost 0 bases and J lost 10, with 6 bases in between. The CDR3 DNA sequence: TGTGCCAGCAGTGAAGCTGGGTCAGCTTTCTTT. Protein sequence: CASSEAGSAFF.

This clonotype has only a few counts. A single base separates this from a much larger clone, so it may be a read error. This chain connects TRBV6-2 or TRBV6-3 to TRBJ2-7; TRBD2 aligns across 7 bases. CDR1 and CDR2 (germline): MNHEY, SVGEGT. The CDR3 extends over 14 amino acids. Trimming cost V 3 bases and J 2 bases; bases outside gene matches: 4. In nucleotides, the CDR3 is TGTGCCAGCAGTTATGGTCTAGCGGCCTACGAGCAGTACTTC. Translated: CASSYGLAAYEQYF.

This clonotype has more than one count but fewer than ten. The genes are TRBV12-3 or TRBV12-4 and TRBJ2-5; D gene ambiguous. CDR3 length: 12 residues. V lost 3 bases to trimming and J lost 6 bases, with 8 bases between them. CDR3 in amino acids: CASSLVAKTQYF. CDR3 in DNA: TGTGCCAGCAGTTTGGTGGCAAAGACCCAGTACTTC.